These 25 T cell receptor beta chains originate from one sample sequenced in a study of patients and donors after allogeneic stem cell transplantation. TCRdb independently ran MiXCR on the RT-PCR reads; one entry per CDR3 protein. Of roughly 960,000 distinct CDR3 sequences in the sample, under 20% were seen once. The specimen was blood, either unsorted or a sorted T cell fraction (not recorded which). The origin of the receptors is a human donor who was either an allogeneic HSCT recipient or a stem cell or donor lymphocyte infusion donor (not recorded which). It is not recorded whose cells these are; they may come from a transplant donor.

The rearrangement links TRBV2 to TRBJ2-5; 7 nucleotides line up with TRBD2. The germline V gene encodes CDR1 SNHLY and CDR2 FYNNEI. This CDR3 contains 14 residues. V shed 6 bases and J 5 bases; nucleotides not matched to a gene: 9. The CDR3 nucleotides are TGTGCCAGCAGGTTACTAGCGAGTGGGGAGACCCAGTACTTC. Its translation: CASRLLASGETQYF.

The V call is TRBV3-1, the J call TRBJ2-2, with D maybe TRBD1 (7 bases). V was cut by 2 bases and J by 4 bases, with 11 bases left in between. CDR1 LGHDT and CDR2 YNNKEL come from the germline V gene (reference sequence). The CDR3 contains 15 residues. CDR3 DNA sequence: TGTGCCAGCAGCCAACAGGGGGGTATCACCGGGGAGCTGTTTTTT. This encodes CASSQQGGITGELFF.

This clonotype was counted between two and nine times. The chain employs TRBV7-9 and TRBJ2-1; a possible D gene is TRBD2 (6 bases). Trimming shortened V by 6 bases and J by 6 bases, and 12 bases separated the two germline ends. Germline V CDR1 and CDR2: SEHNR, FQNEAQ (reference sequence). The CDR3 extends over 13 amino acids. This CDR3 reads CASRQLLANEQFF. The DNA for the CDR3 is TGTGCCAGCAGACAACTACTAGCCAATGAGCAGTTCTTC. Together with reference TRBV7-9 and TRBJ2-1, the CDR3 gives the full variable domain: DTGVSQNPRHKITKRGQNVTFRCDPISEHNRLYWYRQTLGQGPEFLTYFQNEAQLEKSRLLSDRFSAERPKGSFSTLEIQRTEQGDSAMYLCASRQLLANEQFFGPGTRLTVL.

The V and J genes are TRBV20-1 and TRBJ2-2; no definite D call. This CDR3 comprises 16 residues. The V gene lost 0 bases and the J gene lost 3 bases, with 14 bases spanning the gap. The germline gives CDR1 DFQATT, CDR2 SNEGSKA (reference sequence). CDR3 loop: CSARDAALRDTGELFF. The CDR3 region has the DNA TGCAGTGCTAGAGACGCTGCGCTTCGCGACACCGGGGAGCTGTTTTTT.

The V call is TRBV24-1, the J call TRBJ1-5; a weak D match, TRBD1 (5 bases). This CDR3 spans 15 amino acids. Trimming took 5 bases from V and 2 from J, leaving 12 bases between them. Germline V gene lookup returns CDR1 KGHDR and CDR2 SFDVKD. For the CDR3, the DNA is TGTGCCACCAGTGTATCGGGGGGAGGCAATCAGCCCCAGCATTTT. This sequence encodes CATSVSGGGNQPQHF.

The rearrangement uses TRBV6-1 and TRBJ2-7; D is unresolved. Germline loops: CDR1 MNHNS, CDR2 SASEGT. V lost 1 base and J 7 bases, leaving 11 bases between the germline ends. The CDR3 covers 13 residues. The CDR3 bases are TGTGCCAGCAGTGAAGTGATCTTAGGGGAGCAGTACTTC. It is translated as CASSEVILGEQYF.

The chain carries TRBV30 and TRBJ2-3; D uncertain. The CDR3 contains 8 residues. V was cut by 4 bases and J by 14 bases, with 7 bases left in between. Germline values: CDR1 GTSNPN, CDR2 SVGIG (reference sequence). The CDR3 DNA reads TGTGCCTGGACCCATCGGTATTTT. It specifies CAWTHRYF.

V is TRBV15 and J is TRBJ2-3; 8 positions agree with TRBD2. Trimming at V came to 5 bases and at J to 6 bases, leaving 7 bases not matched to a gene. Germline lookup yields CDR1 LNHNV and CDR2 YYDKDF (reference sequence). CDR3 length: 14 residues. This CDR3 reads CATSLRGGSDTQYF. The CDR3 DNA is TGTGCCACCAGCCTCCGGGGGGGTTCGGATACGCAGTATTTT.

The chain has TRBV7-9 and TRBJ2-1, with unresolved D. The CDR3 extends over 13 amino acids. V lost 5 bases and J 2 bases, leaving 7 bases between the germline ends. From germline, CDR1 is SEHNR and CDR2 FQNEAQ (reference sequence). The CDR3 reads CASSQWAYNEQFF. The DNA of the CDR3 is TGTGCCAGCAGCCAGTGGGCCTACAATGAGCAGTTCTTC. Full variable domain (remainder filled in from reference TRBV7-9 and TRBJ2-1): DTGVSQNPRHKITKRGQNVTFRCDPISEHNRLYWYRQTLGQGPEFLTYFQNEAQLEKSRLLSDRFSAERPKGSFSTLEIQRTEQGDSAMYLCASSQWAYNEQFFGPGTRLTVL.

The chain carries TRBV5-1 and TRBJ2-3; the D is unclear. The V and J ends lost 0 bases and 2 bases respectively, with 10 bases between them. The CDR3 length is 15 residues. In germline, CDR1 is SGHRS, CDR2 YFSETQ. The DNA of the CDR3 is TGCGCCAGCAGCTTGGATGAGGATTTCACAGATACGCAGTATTTT. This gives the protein CASSLDEDFTDTQYF.

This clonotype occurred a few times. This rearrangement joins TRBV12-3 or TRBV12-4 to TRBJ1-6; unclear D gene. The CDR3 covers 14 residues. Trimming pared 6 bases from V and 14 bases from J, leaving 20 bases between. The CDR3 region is CASSTSMKGRALHF. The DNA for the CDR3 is TGTGCCAGCAGCACGTCCATGAAAGGCCGGGCCCTCCACTTT.

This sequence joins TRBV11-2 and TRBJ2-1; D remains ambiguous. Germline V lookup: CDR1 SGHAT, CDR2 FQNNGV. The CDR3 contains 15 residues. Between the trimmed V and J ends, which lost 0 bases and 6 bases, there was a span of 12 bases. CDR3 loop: CASSLDLGWGNEQFF. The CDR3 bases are TGTGCCAGCAGCTTAGATCTAGGATGGGGCAATGAGCAGTTCTTC. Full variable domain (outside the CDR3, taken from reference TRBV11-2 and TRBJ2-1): EAGVAQSPRYKIIEKRQSVAFWCNPISGHATLYWYQQILGQGPKLLIQFQNNGVVDDSQLPKDRFSAERLKGVDSTLKIQPAKLEDSAVYLCASSLDLGWGNEQFFGPGTRLTVL.

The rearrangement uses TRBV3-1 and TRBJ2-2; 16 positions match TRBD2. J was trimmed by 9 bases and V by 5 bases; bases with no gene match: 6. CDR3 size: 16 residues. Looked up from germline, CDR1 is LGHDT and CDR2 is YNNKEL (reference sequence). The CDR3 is CASSIGTSGRARELFF. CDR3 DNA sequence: TGTGCCAGCAGCATTGGGACTAGCGGGAGGGCCAGGGAGCTGTTTTTT.

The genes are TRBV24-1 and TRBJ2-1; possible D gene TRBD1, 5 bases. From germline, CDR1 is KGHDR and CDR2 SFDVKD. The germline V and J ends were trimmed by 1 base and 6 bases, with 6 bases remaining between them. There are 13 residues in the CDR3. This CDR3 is CATSDFRGNEQFF. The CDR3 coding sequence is TGTGCCACCAGTGATTTTAGGGGCAATGAGCAGTTCTTC.

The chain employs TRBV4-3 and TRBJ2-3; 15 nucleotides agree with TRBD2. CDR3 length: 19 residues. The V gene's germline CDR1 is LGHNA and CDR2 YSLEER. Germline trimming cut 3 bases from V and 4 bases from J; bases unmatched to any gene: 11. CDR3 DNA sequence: TGCGCCAGCAGCCAGATGGGACTAGCGGGGGGCGTTCGGTCAGATACGCAGTATTTT. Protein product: CASSQMGLAGGVRSDTQYF.

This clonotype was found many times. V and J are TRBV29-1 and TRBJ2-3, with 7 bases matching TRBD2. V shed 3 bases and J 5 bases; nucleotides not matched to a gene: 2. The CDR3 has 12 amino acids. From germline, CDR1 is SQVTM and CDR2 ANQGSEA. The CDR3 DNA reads TGCAGCGTTGAGGTAGCGGGAGATACGCAGTATTTT. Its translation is CSVEVAGDTQYF.

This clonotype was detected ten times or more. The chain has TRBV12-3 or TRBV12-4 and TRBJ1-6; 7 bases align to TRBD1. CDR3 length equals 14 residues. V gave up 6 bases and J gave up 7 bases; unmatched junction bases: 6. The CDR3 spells CASSRTGYNSPLHF. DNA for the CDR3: TGTGCCAGCAGCCGGACAGGCTACAATTCACCCCTCCACTTT.

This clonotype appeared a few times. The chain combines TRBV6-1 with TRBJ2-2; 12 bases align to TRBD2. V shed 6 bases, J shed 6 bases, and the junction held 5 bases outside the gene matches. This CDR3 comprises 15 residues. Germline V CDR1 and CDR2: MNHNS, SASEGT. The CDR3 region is CASSELAGGPGELFF. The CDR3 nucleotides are TGTGCCAGCAGCGAACTAGCGGGAGGTCCCGGGGAGCTGTTTTTT.

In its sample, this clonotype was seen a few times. CDR3 region: CASSSNTGANYGYTF. The DNA for the CDR3 is TGTGCCAGCAGTTCAAACACGGGAGCTAACTATGGCTACACCTTC. This sequence joins TRBV27 and TRBJ1-2; D not certain. V dropped 4 bases and J dropped 0 bases, with 12 bases sitting between them. Germline V lookup: CDR1 MNHEY, CDR2 SMNVEV (reference sequence). This CDR3 is 15 amino acids long.

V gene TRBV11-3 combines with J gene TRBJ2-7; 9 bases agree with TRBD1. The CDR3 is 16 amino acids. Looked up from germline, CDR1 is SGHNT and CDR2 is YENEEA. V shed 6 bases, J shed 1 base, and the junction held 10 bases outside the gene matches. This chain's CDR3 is CASSYETGQGSYEQYF. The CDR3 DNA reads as TGTGCCAGCAGTTACGAGACGGGACAGGGATCCTACGAGCAGTACTTC.

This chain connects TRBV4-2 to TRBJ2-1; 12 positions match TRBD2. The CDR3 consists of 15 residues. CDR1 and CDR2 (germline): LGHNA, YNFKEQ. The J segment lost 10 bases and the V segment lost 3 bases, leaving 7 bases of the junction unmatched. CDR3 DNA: TGTGCCAGCAGCCAGACTAGCGGGAGAAACTCCGAGCAGTTCTTC. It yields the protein CASSQTSGRNSEQFF.

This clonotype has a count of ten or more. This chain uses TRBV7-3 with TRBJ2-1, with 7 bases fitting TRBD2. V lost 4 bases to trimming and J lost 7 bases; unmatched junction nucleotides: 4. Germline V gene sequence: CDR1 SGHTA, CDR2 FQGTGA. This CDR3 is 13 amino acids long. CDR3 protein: CASSSTGGNEQFF. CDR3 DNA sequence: TGTGCCAGCAGCTCAACGGGAGGTAATGAGCAGTTCTTC.

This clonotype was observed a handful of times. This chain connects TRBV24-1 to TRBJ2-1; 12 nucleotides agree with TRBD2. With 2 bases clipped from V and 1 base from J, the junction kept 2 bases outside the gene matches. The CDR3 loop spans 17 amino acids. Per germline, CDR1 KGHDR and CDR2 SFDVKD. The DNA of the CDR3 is TGTGCCACCAGTGATTCGGGGACTAGCGGGTCCTACAATGAGCAGTTCTTC. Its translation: CATSDSGTSGSYNEQFF.

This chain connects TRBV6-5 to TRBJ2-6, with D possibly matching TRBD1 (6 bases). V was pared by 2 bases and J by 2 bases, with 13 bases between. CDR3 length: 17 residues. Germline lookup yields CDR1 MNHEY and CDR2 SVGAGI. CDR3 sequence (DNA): TGTGCCAGCAGTTACACCCCTCACAGGGCTGGGGCCAACGTCCTGACTTTC. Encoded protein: CASSYTPHRAGANVLTF.

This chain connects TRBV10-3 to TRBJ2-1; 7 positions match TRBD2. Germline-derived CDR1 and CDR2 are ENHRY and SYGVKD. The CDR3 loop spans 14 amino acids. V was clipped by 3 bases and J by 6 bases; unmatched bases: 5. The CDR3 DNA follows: TGTGCCATCAGTGATCAGCGGGGAACCAATGAGCAGTTCTTC. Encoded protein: CAISDQRGTNEQFF.